The clone carrying this T cell receptor (beta chain) has a single count. The antigen remains unidentified. Individuals having autoimmune disease history or systemic immunosuppression were not enrolled. This entry belongs to a study of OX40 agonist ivuxolimab in advanced cancers. Whole-study findings and limits: The study did not work out the antigen specificity of the expanded peripheral T cells.

TCRdb keeps only in-frame clones here, not all; method: immunoSEQ multiplex PCR. This table has tens of thousands of clones, around 90% appearing once. The origin of this receptor is an adult with an advanced solid tumor such as melanoma, head and neck, liver or kidney cancer. Sequencing was performed on CD4+ or CD8+ T cells sorted from blood, taken in a trial of the OX40 agonist ivuxolimab.

CDR3: CASSRTGSYEQYF. The CDR3 nucleotides read TGTGCCAGCAGCCGGACAGGTTCTTACGAGCAGTACTTC. V usage is TRBV27 and J usage is TRBJ2-7, with 7 bases aligning to TRBD1. CDR1 is MNHEY and CDR2 is SMNVEV in the germline V gene (reference sequence). CDR3 length: 13 amino acids. The trim removed 6 bases at V and 4 bases at J, leaving 6 bases unmatched.